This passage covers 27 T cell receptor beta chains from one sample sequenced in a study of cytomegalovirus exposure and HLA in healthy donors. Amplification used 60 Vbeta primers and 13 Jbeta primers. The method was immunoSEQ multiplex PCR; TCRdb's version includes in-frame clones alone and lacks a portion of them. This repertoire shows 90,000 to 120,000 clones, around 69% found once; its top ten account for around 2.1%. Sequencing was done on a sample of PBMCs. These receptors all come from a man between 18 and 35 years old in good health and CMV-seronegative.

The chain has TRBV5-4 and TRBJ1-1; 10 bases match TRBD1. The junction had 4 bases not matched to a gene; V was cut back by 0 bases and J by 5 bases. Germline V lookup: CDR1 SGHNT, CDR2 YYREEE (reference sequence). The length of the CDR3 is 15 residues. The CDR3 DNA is TGTGCCAGCAGCTTGGGCGGGACAGGGGTTACTGAAGCTTTCTTT. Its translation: CASSLGGTGVTEAFF.

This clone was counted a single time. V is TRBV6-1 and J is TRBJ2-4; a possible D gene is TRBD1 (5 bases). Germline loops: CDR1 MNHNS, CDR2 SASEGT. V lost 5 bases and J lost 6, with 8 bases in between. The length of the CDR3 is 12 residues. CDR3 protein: CASSPDRNIQYF. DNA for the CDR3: TGTGCCAGCAGTCCCGACAGAAACATTCAGTACTTC.

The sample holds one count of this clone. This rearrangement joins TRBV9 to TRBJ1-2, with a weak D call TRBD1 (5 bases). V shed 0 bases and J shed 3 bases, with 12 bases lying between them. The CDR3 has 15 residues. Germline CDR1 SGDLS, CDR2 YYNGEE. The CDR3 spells CASSVGVGVDYGYTF. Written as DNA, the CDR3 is TGTGCCAGCAGCGTAGGGGTAGGGGTCGACTATGGCTACACCTTC.

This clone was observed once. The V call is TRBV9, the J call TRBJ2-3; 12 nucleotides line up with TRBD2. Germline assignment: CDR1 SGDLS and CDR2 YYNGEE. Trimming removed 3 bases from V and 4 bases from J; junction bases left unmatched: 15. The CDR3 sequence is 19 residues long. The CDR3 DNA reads TGTGCCAGCAGCGCGACTAGCGGGGGAATGGTAGGAGTGGCAGATACGCAGTATTTT. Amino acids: CASSATSGGMVGVADTQYF.

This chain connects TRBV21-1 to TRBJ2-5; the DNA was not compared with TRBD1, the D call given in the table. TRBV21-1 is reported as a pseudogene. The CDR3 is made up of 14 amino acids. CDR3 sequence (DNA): TGTGCCAGCAGCATAGCTCAGGTACAAGAGACCCAGTACTTC. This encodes CASSIAQVQETQYF.

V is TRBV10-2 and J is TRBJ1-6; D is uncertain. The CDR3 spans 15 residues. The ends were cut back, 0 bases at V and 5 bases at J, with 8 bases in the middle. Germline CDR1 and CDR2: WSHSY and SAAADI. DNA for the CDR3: TGCGCCAGCAGTGAGTCAATGGAGAATAATTCACCCCTCCACTTT. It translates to CASSESMENNSPLHF.

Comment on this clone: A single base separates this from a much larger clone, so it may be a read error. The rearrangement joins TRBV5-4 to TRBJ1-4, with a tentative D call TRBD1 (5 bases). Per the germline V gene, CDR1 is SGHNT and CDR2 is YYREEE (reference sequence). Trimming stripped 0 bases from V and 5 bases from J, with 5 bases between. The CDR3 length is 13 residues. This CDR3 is CASSLGGNEKLFF. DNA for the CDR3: TGTGCCAGCAGCTTGGGGGGCAATGAAAAACTGTTTTTT.

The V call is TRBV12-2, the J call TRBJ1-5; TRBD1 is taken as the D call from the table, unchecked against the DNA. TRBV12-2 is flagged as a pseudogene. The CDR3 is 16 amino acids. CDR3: CASRRETGNSNQPQHF. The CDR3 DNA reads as TGTGCAAGTCGCCGCGAGACAGGGAACAGCAATCAGCCCCAGCATTTT.

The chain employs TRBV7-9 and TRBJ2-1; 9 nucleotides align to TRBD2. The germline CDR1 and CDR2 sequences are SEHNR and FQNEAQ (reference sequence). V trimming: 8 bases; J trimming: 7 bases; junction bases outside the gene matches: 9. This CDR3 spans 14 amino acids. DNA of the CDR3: TGTGCCAGCGTCAGCGGGGGGCGCCGGAATGAGCAGTTCTTC. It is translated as CASVSGGRRNEQFF.

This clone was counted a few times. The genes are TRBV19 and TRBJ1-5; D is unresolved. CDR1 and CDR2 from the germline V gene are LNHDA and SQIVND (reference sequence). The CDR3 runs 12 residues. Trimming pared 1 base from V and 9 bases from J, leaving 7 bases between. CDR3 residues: CASSIVSGPQHF. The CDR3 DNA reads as TGTGCCAGTAGTATAGTCAGCGGGCCCCAGCATTTT.

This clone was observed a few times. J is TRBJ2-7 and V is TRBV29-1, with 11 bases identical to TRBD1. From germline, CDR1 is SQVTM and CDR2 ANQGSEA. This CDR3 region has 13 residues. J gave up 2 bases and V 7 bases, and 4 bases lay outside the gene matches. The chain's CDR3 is CSAGGQGAYEQYF. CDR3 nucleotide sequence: TGCAGCGCTGGGGGACAGGGGGCCTACGAGCAGTACTTC.

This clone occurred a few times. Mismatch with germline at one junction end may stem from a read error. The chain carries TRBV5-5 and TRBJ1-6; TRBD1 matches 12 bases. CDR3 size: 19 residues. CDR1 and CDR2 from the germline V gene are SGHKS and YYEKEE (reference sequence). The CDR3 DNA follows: TGTGCCAGCACCTTGGGTGGGACAGGGGGCTTCTCCTATAATTCACCCCTCCACTTT. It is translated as CASTLGGTGGFSYNSPLHF.

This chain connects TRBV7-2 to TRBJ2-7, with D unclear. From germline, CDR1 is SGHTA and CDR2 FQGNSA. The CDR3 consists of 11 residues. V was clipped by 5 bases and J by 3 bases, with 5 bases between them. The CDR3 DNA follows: TGTGCCAGCAGCGCCTACTACGAGCAGTACTTC. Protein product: CASSAYYEQYF.

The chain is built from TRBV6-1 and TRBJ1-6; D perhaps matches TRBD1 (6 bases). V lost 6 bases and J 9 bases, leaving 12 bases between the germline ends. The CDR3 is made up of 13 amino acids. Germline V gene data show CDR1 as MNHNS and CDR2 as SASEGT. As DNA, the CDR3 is TGTGCCAGCAGGTCCGGGACACGTTCACCCCTCCACTTT. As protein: CASRSGTRSPLHF.

CDR3 in amino acids: CASSLQGRGADQPQHF. As DNA, the CDR3 is TGCGCCAGCAGCTTGCAGGGCAGGGGGGCCGATCAGCCCCAGCATTTT. The chain carries TRBV5-1 and TRBJ1-5; 7 bases are a match to TRBD1. The CDR3 consists of 16 residues. The J segment lost 5 bases and the V segment lost 1 base, leaving 9 bases of the junction unmatched. Germline V gene data show CDR1 as SGHRS and CDR2 as YFSETQ.

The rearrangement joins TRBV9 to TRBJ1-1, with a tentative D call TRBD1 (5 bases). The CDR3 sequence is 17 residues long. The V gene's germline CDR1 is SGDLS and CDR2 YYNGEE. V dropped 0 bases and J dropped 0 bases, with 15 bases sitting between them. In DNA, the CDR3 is TGTGCCAGCAGCGTAGGCTCCCTGCAGGGCATGAACACTGAAGCTTTCTTT. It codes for CASSVGSLQGMNTEAFF. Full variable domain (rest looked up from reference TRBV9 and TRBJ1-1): DSGVTQTPKHLITATGQRVTLRCSPRSGDLSVYWYQQSLDQGLQFLIQYYNGEERAKGNILERFSAQQFPDLHSELNLSSLELGDSALYFCASSVGSLQGMNTEAFFGQGTRLTVV.

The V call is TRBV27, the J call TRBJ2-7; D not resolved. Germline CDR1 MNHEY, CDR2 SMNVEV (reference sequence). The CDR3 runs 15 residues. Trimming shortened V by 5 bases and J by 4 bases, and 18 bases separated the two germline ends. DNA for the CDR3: TGTGCCAGCAGTCCGACCATCCGCATGAGGTACGAGCAGTACTTC. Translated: CASSPTIRMRYEQYF.

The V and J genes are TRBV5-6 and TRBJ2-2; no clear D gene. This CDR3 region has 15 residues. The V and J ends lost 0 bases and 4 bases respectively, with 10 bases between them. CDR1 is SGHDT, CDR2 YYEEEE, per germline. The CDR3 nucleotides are TGTGCCAGCAGCTTGGAGAGGTTACCCACCGGGGAGCTGTTTTTT. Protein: CASSLERLPTGELFF.

CDR3 region: CASTVKGRNTGELFF. CDR3 bases: TGTGCCAGCACCGTCAAGGGGCGGAACACCGGGGAGCTGTTTTTT. The rearrangement joins TRBV6-1 to TRBJ2-2, with D tentatively TRBD1 (5 bases). The V gene lost 7 bases and the J gene lost 1 base, with 13 bases spanning the gap. The CDR3 runs 15 residues. Germline-derived CDR1 and CDR2 are MNHNS and SASEGT.

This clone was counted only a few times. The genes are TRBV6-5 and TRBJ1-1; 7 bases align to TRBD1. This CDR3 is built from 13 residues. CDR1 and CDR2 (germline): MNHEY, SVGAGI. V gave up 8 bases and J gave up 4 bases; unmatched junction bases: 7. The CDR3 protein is CASSQGVGTEAFF. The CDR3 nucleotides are TGTGCCAGCTCCCAGGGGGTGGGCACTGAAGCTTTCTTT.

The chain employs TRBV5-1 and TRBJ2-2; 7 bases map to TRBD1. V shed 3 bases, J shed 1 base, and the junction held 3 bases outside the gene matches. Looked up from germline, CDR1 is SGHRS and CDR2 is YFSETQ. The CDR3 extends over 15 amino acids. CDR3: CASSSRTGNTGELFF. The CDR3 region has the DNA TGCGCCAGCAGCTCCCGGACAGGGAACACCGGGGAGCTGTTTTTT.

The chain's CDR3 is CAISVLSGAFTDTQYF. Here the CDR3 DNA reads TGTGCCATCAGTGTCCTTAGCGGGGCTTTCACAGATACGCAGTATTTT. The V gene is TRBV10-3, the J gene TRBJ2-3, with TRBD2 matching over 8 bases. Germline V CDR1 and CDR2: ENHRY, SYGVKD. This CDR3 is built from 16 residues. V trimming: 4 bases; J trimming: 2 bases; junction bases outside the gene matches: 8.

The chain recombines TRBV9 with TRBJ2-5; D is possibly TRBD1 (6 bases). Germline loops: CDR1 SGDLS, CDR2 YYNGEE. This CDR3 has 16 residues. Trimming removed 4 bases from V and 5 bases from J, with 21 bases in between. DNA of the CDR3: TGTGCCAGCAGCCAGAAGCAGGGGTTCTTCCTCGAGACCCAGTACTTC. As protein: CASSQKQGFFLETQYF.

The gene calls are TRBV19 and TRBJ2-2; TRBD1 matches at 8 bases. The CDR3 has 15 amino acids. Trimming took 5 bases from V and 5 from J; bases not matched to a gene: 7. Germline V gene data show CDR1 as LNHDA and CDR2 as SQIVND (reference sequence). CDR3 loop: CASSLQGARTGELFF. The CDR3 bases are TGTGCCAGTAGTCTTCAGGGGGCAAGGACCGGGGAGCTGTTTTTT.

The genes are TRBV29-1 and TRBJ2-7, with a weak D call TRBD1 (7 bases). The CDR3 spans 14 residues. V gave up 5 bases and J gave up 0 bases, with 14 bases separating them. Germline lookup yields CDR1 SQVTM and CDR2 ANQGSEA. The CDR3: CSVRRDSPSYEQYF. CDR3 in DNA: TGCAGCGTTAGGAGGGACAGCCCCTCCTACGAGCAGTACTTC.

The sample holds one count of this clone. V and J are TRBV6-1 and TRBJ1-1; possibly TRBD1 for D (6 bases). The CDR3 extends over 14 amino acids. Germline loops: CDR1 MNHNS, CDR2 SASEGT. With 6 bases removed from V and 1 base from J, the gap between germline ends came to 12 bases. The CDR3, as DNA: TGTGCCAGCAGCGTAGGGGGGGAGAACACTGAAGCTTTCTTT. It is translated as CASSVGGENTEAFF.

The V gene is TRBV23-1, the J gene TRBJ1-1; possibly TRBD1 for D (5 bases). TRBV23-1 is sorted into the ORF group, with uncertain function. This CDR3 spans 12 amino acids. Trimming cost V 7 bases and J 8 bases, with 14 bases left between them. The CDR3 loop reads CASITGGGEAFF. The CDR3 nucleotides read TGCGCCAGCATAACGGGGGGAGGGGAAGCTTTCTTT.